The rows below give T cell receptor beta chains drawn from one sample of a study of cytomegalovirus exposure and HLA in healthy donors. Sequencing used immunoSEQ multiplex PCR; TCRdb keeps in-frame clones, though not all of them. The sample records approximately 170,000 clones, about three quarters being singletons. The specimen was PBMCs. The receptor source for this set is a female donor in good health and CMV-seronegative. CDR3s include the opening cysteine and the closing phenylalanine or tryptophan. A D gene is named only where the DNA matches it firmly. Clone size is stated in some rows and not others, as once, few, many or a class when expanded.

V	size	D	J	DNA	CDR3
TRBV7-9	NA	TRBD1	TRBJ1-2	TGTTCCAGCAGCTTAGGGGGCAGACACTATGGCTACACCTTC	CSSSLGGRHYGYTF
TRBV18	NA	TRBD2	TRBJ2-5	TGTGCCAGCTCACCAGGGCTAGCGGGAGGGCCGGAGACCCAGTACTTC	CASSPGLAGGPETQYF
TRBV7-9	NA	TRBD2	TRBJ2-5	TGTGCCAGCAGCTTACGGACTAGCGGGGCGATCGAGACCCAGTACTTC	CASSLRTSGAIETQYF
TRBV6-5	NA	TRBD2	TRBJ2-1	TGTGCCAGCAGTTACTCTAGCGGGAGAGCCAACAATGAGCAGTTCTTC	CASSYSSGRANNEQFF
TRBV28	NA	TRBD2	TRBJ2-7	TGTGCCAGCATCCTTAGCGGGAGTCTCAACGAGCAGTACTTC	CASILSGSLNEQYF
TRBV7-9	once	NA	TRBJ1-1	TGTGCCAGCAGCCCCGACAGCTTCGAAGCTTTCTTT	CASSPDSFEAFF
TRBV5-4	NA	NA	TRBJ1-1	TGTGCCAGCAGCTTGATAGGGGGCACTGAAGCTTTCTTT	CASSLIGGTEAFF
TRBV18	once	NA	TRBJ1-5	TGTGCCAGCTCACCAAGCGGTAGCAATCAGCCCCAGCATTTT	CASSPSGSNQPQHF
TRBV14	few	TRBD2	TRBJ2-7	TGTGCCAGCAGCCGTGGACTAGCGGGGCGATACGAGCAGTACTTC	CASSRGLAGRYEQYF
TRBV7-2	NA	NA	TRBJ1-3	TGTGCCAGCAGCTTAGTCGGCTCTGGAAACACCATATATTTT	CASSLVGSGNTIYF
TRBV7-3	once	TRBD2	TRBJ2-7	TGTGCCAGCAGCTCTACGGGGGGCTACGAGCAGTACTTC	CASSSTGGYEQYF
TRBV7-6	NA	TRBD2	TRBJ2-3	TGTGCCAGCAGCCCAAGACTAGCGGGGGGATCCACAGATACGCAGTATTTT	CASSPRLAGGSTDTQYF
TRBV9	NA	TRBD2	TRBJ2-3	TGTGCCAGCAGCGTAGATAGCGGGGGAAATACGCAGTATTTT	CASSVDSGGNTQYF
TRBV6-5	NA	TRBD1	TRBJ2-7	TGTGCCAGCAGAACAGGGGACTCCTACGAGCAGTACTTC	CASRTGDSYEQYF
TRBV6-5	NA	TRBD1	TRBJ2-7	TGTGCCAGCAGTTACCAGGGGACAGAATACTACGAGCAGTACTTC	CASSYQGTEYYEQYF
TRBV28	NA	TRBD1	TRBJ2-1	TGTGCCAGCAGTTCAGACAGGGATGGGTACAATGAGCAGTTCTTC	CASSSDRDGYNEQFF
TRBV29-1	few	NA	TRBJ1-1	TGCAGCGTTCTGGGACTCAATATGAACACTGAAGCTTTCTTT	CSVLGLNMNTEAFF
TRBV5-6	NA	TRBD1	TRBJ2-5	TGTGCCAGCAGCAGGGACAGGAGGGAGACCCAGTACTTC	CASSRDRRETQYF
TRBV18	NA	NA	TRBJ1-1	TGTGCCAGCTCACCACTCAAGGGGTCAAAGAACACTGAAGCTTTCTTT	CASSPLKGSKNTEAFF
TRBV27	NA	NA	TRBJ2-5	TGTGCCAGCAGTGATCAGGGTGGTCAAGAGACCCAGTACTTC	CASSDQGGQETQYF
TRBV11-2	NA	TRBD1	TRBJ1-3	TGTGCCAGCAGCTCAGTAGGGGCAGGGGGCTCTGGAAACACCATATATTTT	CASSSVGAGGSGNTIYF
TRBV19	few	NA	TRBJ2-7	TGTGCCAGTAGTATAGACCCGACAGGTAGTAGCTCCTACGAGCAGTACTTC	CASSIDPTGSSSYEQYF
TRBV6-1	NA	NA	TRBJ1-1	TGTGCCAGCAGGGAGGCTTACGGGATCTTAGCTGAAGCTTTCTTT	CASREAYGILAEAFF
TRBV7-8	NA	NA	TRBJ2-3	TGTGCCAGCAGCCCCACAGGGACTACCGTCGGAACAGATACGCAGTATTTT	CASSPTGTTVGTDTQYF
TRBV28	NA	NA	TRBJ2-7	TGTGCCAGCAGTTGGGGGGACAGCTACGAGCAGTACTTC	CASSWGDSYEQYF
TRBV19	NA	TRBD1	TRBJ2-2	TGTGCCAGTAGTGTTCTCGCAGGGGGCCCCGGGGAGCTGTTTTTT	CASSVLAGGPGELFF
TRBV10-2	NA	NA	TRBJ1-4	TGCGCCAGCATCGATCGGATGGGAGACGGTGAAAAACTGTTTTTT	CASIDRMGDGEKLFF
TRBV4-1	NA	TRBD2	TRBJ2-1	TGCGCCAGCAGCCAAGATTCCGGGACTAGCAATGAGCAGTTCTTC	CASSQDSGTSNEQFF
TRBV7-3	NA	TRBD1	TRBJ1-2	TGTGCCAGCAGCCGGGGGACAGGGGGCAACTATGGCTACACCTTC	CASSRGTGGNYGYTF
TRBV30	NA	NA	TRBJ1-5	TGTGCCTGGACCGATTCCATGAGACAGCCCCAGCATTTT	CAWTDSMRQPQHF
TRBV18	NA	TRBD1	TRBJ1-6	TGTGCCAGCTCACGACAGGGGGATAATTCACCCCTCCACTTT	CASSRQGDNSPLHF
TRBV18	NA	TRBD1	TRBJ1-1	TGTGCCAGCTCACCGATGGGGACAGGGGTTGGCGCTGAAGCTTTCTTT	CASSPMGTGVGAEAFF
TRBV5-6	NA	NA	TRBJ2-2	TGTGCCAGCAGCTTGGATCGCGGGGTTTCGGACACCGGGGAGCTGTTTTTT	CASSLDRGVSDTGELFF